This is a list of T cell receptor beta chains from one sample in a study of early T cells in non-severe SARS-CoV-2 infection. TCRdb itself ran the 5' RACE reads through MiXCR, one entry per CDR3 protein. This table has about 85,000 distinct CDR3 sequences, 13% to 15% appearing once. Sequenced input: whole blood. The receptors shown here come from an adult who was a healthcare worker with PCR-confirmed SARS-CoV-2 infection or an uninfected control (not recorded which). The CDR3 runs from the conserved cysteine through the conserved F or W. The D gene is left open where the match is weak. Size values are once, few and many counts, or a class for expanded clones, and some rows have none.

v_call: TRBV11-2
clone_size: -
j_call: TRBJ1-2
d_call: -
cdr3_length: 16
cdr3_aa: CASSLAETAVNYGYTF
cdr3_nt: TGTGCCAGCAGCTTAGCGGAGACAGCCGTTAACTATGGCTACACCTTC

v_call: TRBV5-6
clone_size: -
j_call: TRBJ2-1
d_call: TRBD2
cdr3_length: 16
cdr3_aa: CASSLIGAGVVNEQFF
cdr3_nt: TGTGCCAGCAGCTTAATAGGAGCGGGAGTTGTCAATGAGCAGTTCTTC

v_call: TRBV27
clone_size: many
j_call: TRBJ2-1
d_call: TRBD1
cdr3_length: 14
cdr3_aa: CASSNPGQGYEQFF
cdr3_nt: TGTGCCAGCAGTAACCCGGGACAGGGCTATGAGCAGTTCTTC

v_call: TRBV6-5
clone_size: -
j_call: TRBJ2-7
d_call: TRBD1
cdr3_length: 13
cdr3_aa: CASSRGPFDEQYF
cdr3_nt: TGTGCCAGCAGCAGGGGGCCTTTTGACGAGCAGTACTTC

v_call: TRBV28
clone_size: few
j_call: TRBJ1-1
d_call: -
cdr3_length: 15
cdr3_aa: CASSSMTGLSTEAFF
cdr3_nt: TGTGCCAGCAGTTCTATGACAGGATTGAGTACTGAAGCTTTCTTT

v_call: TRBV4-1
clone_size: few
j_call: TRBJ1-4
d_call: -
cdr3_length: 11
cdr3_aa: CASGNNEKLFF
cdr3_nt: TGCGCCAGCGGAAATAATGAAAAACTGTTTTTT

v_call: TRBV28
clone_size: -
j_call: TRBJ2-3
d_call: -
cdr3_length: 13
cdr3_aa: CASSSGAADTQYF
cdr3_nt: TGTGCCAGCAGTTCGGGAGCGGCAGATACGCAGTATTTT

v_call: TRBV7-9
clone_size: -
j_call: TRBJ2-4
d_call: -
cdr3_length: 12
cdr3_aa: CASSYETNIQYF
cdr3_nt: TGTGCCAGCAGCTACGAAACGAACATTCAGTACTTC

v_call: TRBV25-1
clone_size: few
j_call: TRBJ2-1
d_call: -
cdr3_length: 16
cdr3_aa: CASSALRGSSYNEQFF
cdr3_nt: TGTGCCAGCAGTGCGCTAAGGGGTAGCTCCTACAATGAGCAGTTCTTC

v_call: TRBV18
clone_size: -
j_call: TRBJ1-2
d_call: -
cdr3_length: 13
cdr3_aa: CASSPDRFSGYTF
cdr3_nt: TGTGCCAGCTCACCTGACCGATTCAGTGGCTACACCTTC

v_call: TRBV5-1
clone_size: -
j_call: TRBJ1-2
d_call: -
cdr3_length: 14
cdr3_aa: CASSPLQINYGYTF
cdr3_nt: TGCGCCAGCAGCCCCCTACAGATAAACTATGGCTACACCTTC

v_call: TRBV5-6
clone_size: -
j_call: TRBJ2-1
d_call: -
cdr3_length: 12
cdr3_aa: CASSSGTGEEFF
cdr3_nt: TGTGCCAGCAGTTCCGGGACTGGGGAGGAGTTCTTC

v_call: TRBV7-9
clone_size: few
j_call: TRBJ1-1
d_call: TRBD1
cdr3_length: 14
cdr3_aa: CASSFHRGNTEVFF
cdr3_nt: TGTGCCAGCAGCTTCCACAGGGGAAACACTGAAGTTTTCTTT

v_call: TRBV6-5
clone_size: -
j_call: TRBJ2-7
d_call: -
cdr3_length: 13
cdr3_aa: CASSAIGSYEQYF
cdr3_nt: TGTGCCAGCAGTGCCATCGGTTCCTACGAGCAGTACTTC

v_call: TRBV6-6
clone_size: -
j_call: TRBJ2-2
d_call: TRBD2
cdr3_length: 20
cdr3_aa: CASSTFARGLAGENTGELFF
cdr3_nt: TGTGCCAGCAGCACCTTCGCAAGGGGACTAGCGGGCGAGAACACCGGGGAGCTGTTTTTT

v_call: TRBV28
clone_size: -
j_call: TRBJ2-1
d_call: TRBD2
cdr3_length: 17
cdr3_aa: CASSFLGLAGSWNEQFF
cdr3_nt: TGTGCCAGCAGTTTCCTCGGGCTAGCGGGAAGTTGGAATGAGCAGTTCTTC